This passage covers 23 T cell receptor beta chains from one sample sequenced in a study of blood T cell repertoires in COVID-19. TCRdb's table, derived via immunoSEQ multiplex PCR, lists solely in-frame clones and lacks some. The profile shows fewer than 200,000 clones, about 90% of them singletons. The sequencing input was peripheral blood. These receptor sequences come from a middle-aged man with active or convalescent COVID-19.

This chain connects TRBV10-2 to TRBJ1-1; a weak D match, TRBD1 (6 bases). The CDR3 sequence is 14 residues long. Per germline, CDR1 WSHSY and CDR2 SAAADI. V gave up 4 bases and J gave up 4 bases, with 13 bases separating them. Written as DNA, the CDR3 is TGCGCCAGCAGTGCGGTGGGAGGGGGCACTGAAGCTTTCTTT. Protein sequence: CASSAVGGGTEAFF.

J is TRBJ1-1 and V is TRBV7-3, with 12 bases that match TRBD1. The germline CDR1 and CDR2 sequences are SGHTA and FQGTGA. The CDR3 totals 14 residues. The V and J ends lost 6 bases and 6 bases, in that order; junction bases with no gene match: 5. CDR3 nucleotides: TGTGCCAGCAGACCCGGGACAGGGGGCTCTGAAGCTTTCTTT. Amino acid sequence: CASRPGTGGSEAFF. Full variable domain (outside the CDR3, taken from reference TRBV7-3 and TRBJ1-1): GAGVSQTPSNKVTEKGKYVELRCDPISGHTALYWYRQSLGQGPEFLIYFQGTGAADDSGLPNDRFFAVRPEGSVSTLKIQRTERGDSAVYLCASRPGTGGSEAFFGQGTRLTVV.

In this sample, this clone turned up a few times. This chain links TRBV3-1 (or the pseudogene TRBV3-2) with TRBJ1-2; D remains unclear. The CDR3 covers 14 residues. Germline-derived CDR1 and CDR2 are LGHDT and YNNKEL (reference sequence). Trimming left V 1 base short and J 7 bases short, with 13 bases between. The CDR3 DNA sequence: TGTGCCAGCAGCCAAGGTGGCCCCCAGGTTGGCTACACCTTC. Translated, it gives CASSQGGPQVGYTF.

The V call is TRBV7-9, the J call TRBJ1-2; possibly TRBD1 for D (5 bases). Germline V lookup: CDR1 SEHNR, CDR2 FQNEAQ (reference sequence). This CDR3 has 14 residues. The V end was cut by 5 bases, the J end by 6 bases, with 16 bases between. The CDR3 reads CASSLLLGEDGYTF. Here the CDR3 DNA reads TGTGCCAGCAGCCTACTTCTGGGGGAGGATGGCTACACCTTC.

This clone was counted a few times. The gene calls are TRBV6-4 and TRBJ1-1; 10 bases are shared with TRBD1. The CDR3 length is 15 residues. CDR1 and CDR2 (germline): MRHNA, SNTAGT. The V gene end was trimmed by 5 bases and the J gene end by 4 bases; junction bases not matched to a gene: 7. The CDR3 here is CASSPGTGEVTEAFF. The CDR3 DNA follows: TGTGCCAGCAGTCCCGGGACAGGGGAGGTCACTGAAGCTTTCTTT.

This clone was seen just once. The gene calls are TRBV20-1 and TRBJ1-2; perhaps TRBD1 as D (5 bases). The CDR3 is 11 residues long. V lost 0 bases, J lost 8 bases, and 7 bases lay in between. Germline CDR1 DFQATT, CDR2 SNEGSKA (reference sequence). CDR3 DNA: TGCAGTGCTAGAGATGGGGCGGGCTACACCTTC. Translating gives CSARDGAGYTF.

This clone has just one count. The gene calls are TRBV4-3 and TRBJ1-2, with 7 bases fitting TRBD1. The germline V gene has CDR1 LGHNA and CDR2 YSLEER. V lost 4 bases and J lost 7; bases outside the gene matches: 15. The CDR3 consists of 16 residues. The CDR3 reads CASSPSLQGSRGGYTF. The DNA for the CDR3 is TGCGCCAGCAGCCCGAGTCTACAGGGGAGTCGGGGTGGCTACACCTTC.

V is TRBV5-6 and J is TRBJ2-5; 7 nucleotides line up with TRBD2. The CDR3 totals 15 residues. The V gene end was trimmed by 4 bases and the J gene end by 3 bases; junction bases not matched to a gene: 9. CDR1 is SGHDT and CDR2 is YYEEEE in the germline V gene. The chain's CDR3 is CASSRYGGTKETQYF. DNA for the CDR3: TGTGCCAGCAGCCGCTACGGGGGGACTAAAGAGACCCAGTACTTC.

The sample holds one count of this clone. This chain joins TRBV10-2 and TRBJ1-1; possibly TRBD1 for D (5 bases). Germline V gene lookup returns CDR1 WSHSY and CDR2 SAAADI. V shed 6 bases and J shed 5 bases, with 10 bases lying between them. This CDR3 is 12 amino acids long. The CDR3 loop is CASRAQGTEAFF. The CDR3 bases are TGCGCCAGCAGGGCCCAGGGAACTGAAGCTTTCTTT.

V and J are TRBV19 and TRBJ1-1; a weak D match, TRBD1 (5 bases). This CDR3 has 15 amino acids. V dropped 5 bases and J dropped 0 bases, with 13 bases sitting between them. Germline V gene sequence: CDR1 LNHDA, CDR2 SQIVND (reference sequence). DNA of the CDR3: TGTGCCAGTAGTTTCTCGGCAGGGATGAACACTGAAGCTTTCTTT. Encoded protein: CASSFSAGMNTEAFF.

The chain couples TRBV12-5 to TRBJ2-3; 7 positions match TRBD1. Germline CDR1 LGHNT, CDR2 FRNRAP. The CDR3 sequence is 14 residues long. V dropped 3 bases and J dropped 4; count of bases not matched to a gene: 4. The CDR3 region is CASGLRQGADTQYF. CDR3 nucleotide sequence: TGTGCTAGTGGTTTAAGGCAGGGGGCAGATACGCAGTATTTT. The whole variable domain, remainder taken from reference TRBV12-5 and TRBJ2-3, is DARVTQTPRHKVTEMGQEVTMRCQPILGHNTVFWYRQTMMQGLELLAYFRNRAPLDDSGMPKDRFSAEMPDATLATLKIQPSEPRDSAVYFCASGLRQGADTQYFGPGTRLTVL.

V gene TRBV7-2 combines with J gene TRBJ2-2, with 9 bases aligning to TRBD2. V dropped 8 bases and J dropped 5; count of bases not matched to a gene: 6. Germline V CDR1 and CDR2: SGHTA, FQGNSA. The CDR3 sequence is 14 residues long. The CDR3 loop reads CASGGLARTGELFF. The CDR3 nucleotides are TGTGCCAGCGGCGGACTAGCGAGAACCGGGGAGCTGTTTTTT.

The chain recombines TRBV3-1 (or the pseudogene TRBV3-2) with TRBJ2-7; the match to TRBD1 covers 8 bases. CDR1 is LGHDT and CDR2 is YNNKEL in the germline V gene (reference sequence). The CDR3 contains 15 residues. V was clipped by 4 bases and J by 6 bases; unmatched bases: 11. CDR3 nucleotide sequence: TGTGCCAGCAGCCCAAATACGGACAGGGATGGCGAGCAGTACTTC. Encoded protein: CASSPNTDRDGEQYF.

This clone was picked up one time. The gene calls are TRBV6-5 and TRBJ2-7; 7 nucleotides line up with TRBD1. Trimming removed 2 bases from V and 2 bases from J; junction bases left unmatched: 3. The CDR3 runs to 14 residues. CDR1 and CDR2 from the germline V gene are MNHEY and SVGAGI. CDR3 in amino acids: CASSYRGTAYEQYF. The CDR3 DNA reads as TGTGCCAGCAGTTACCGAGGGACAGCCTACGAGCAGTACTTC.

CDR3 DNA: TGTGCCAGCAGCCAAGATGGGGGGGGGCGGAGGAACACTGAAGCTTTCTTT. Amino acid sequence: CASSQDGGGRRNTEAFF. V usage is TRBV3-1 (or the pseudogene TRBV3-2) and J usage is TRBJ1-1; possible D gene TRBD1, 6 bases. CDR1 and CDR2 (germline): LGHDT, YNNKEL (reference sequence). V was pared by 0 bases and J by 1 base, with 15 bases between. The CDR3 is made up of 17 amino acids.

This chain joins TRBV29-1 and TRBJ1-5, with D possibly matching TRBD1 (5 bases). Trimming took off 4 bases at V and 4 bases at J, with 8 bases between the two ends. Looked up from germline, CDR1 is SQVTM and CDR2 is ANQGSEA. The CDR3 length is 12 residues. The CDR3 is CSVGGGNQPQHF. As DNA, the CDR3 is TGCAGCGTTGGTGGGGGGAATCAGCCCCAGCATTTT.

This rearrangement joins TRBV30 to TRBJ1-5; the D gene is possibly TRBD1 (6 bases). The CDR3 is 16 amino acids. V was pared by 0 bases and J by 4 bases, with 16 bases between. Germline assignment: CDR1 GTSNPN and CDR2 SVGIG (reference sequence). As DNA, the CDR3 is TGTGCCTGGAGTGTACTGGGCGGGGGGCTGAATCAGCCCCAGCATTTT. Protein sequence: CAWSVLGGGLNQPQHF.

This chain uses TRBV28 with TRBJ2-3, with 9 positions matching TRBD1. The CDR3 covers 16 residues. From germline, CDR1 is MDHEN and CDR2 SYDVKM. Trimming took 7 bases from V and 1 from J; bases not matched to a gene: 9. The CDR3 DNA is TGTGCCAGCACTTATTACCGGGACAGGGGCACAGATACGCAGTATTTT. Translation gives CASTYYRDRGTDTQYF.

J is TRBJ2-1 and V is TRBV30; a possible D gene is TRBD1 (5 bases). Germline V gene data show CDR1 as GTSNPN and CDR2 as SVGIG (reference sequence). CDR3 length equals 14 residues. V lost 2 bases, J lost 4 bases, and 12 bases lay in between. This CDR3 is CAWSRGKTYNEQFF. In DNA, the CDR3 is TGTGCCTGGAGTAGGGGAAAAACGTACAATGAGCAGTTCTTC.

The chain is built from TRBV2 and TRBJ1-5, with D uncertain. The CDR3 runs 15 residues. Germline-derived CDR1 and CDR2 are SNHLY and FYNNEI. Trimming removed 6 bases at V and 2 bases at J, with 14 bases between. In DNA, the CDR3 is TGTGCCAGCAGAGCAACTGACAATGGCAATCAGCCCCAGCATTTT. Translation: CASRATDNGNQPQHF. Complete variable domain (other parts from reference TRBV2 and TRBJ1-5): EPEVTQTPSHQVTQMGQEVILRCVPISNHLYFYWYRQILGQKVEFLVSFYNNEISEKSEIFDDQFSVERPDGSNFTLKIRSTKLEDSAMYFCASRATDNGNQPQHFGDGTRLSIL.

The chain recombines TRBV2 with TRBJ2-1; the match to TRBD2 covers 11 bases. Per germline, CDR1 SNHLY and CDR2 FYNNEI. J lost 9 bases, V lost 6 bases, and 13 bases had no gene match. The CDR3 is made up of 16 amino acids. CDR3 DNA: TGTGCCAGCAGCGAACGTCTAGCGGGGGGAGGAAGTGAGCAGTTCTTC. Its translation is CASSERLAGGGSEQFF.

This clone appeared a few times. The chain links TRBV7-2 to TRBJ2-7, with D perhaps matching TRBD1 (5 bases). Between the trimmed V and J ends, which lost 2 bases and 4 bases, there was a span of 21 bases. Germline V CDR1 and CDR2: SGHTA, FQGNSA. This CDR3 comprises 17 residues. The CDR3 nucleotides are TGTGCCAGCAGCTTATACCAGGGCCATGCCCAATTTTACGAGCAGTACTTC. Translating it yields CASSLYQGHAQFYEQYF.

The chain recombines TRBV15 with TRBJ1-2; the match to TRBD1 covers 11 bases. Germline values: CDR1 LNHNV, CDR2 YYDKDF (reference sequence). The CDR3 covers 18 residues. Trimming removed 3 bases from V and 5 bases from J; junction bases left unmatched: 14. The DNA of the CDR3 is TGTGCCACCAGCAGGGAGCTATTGGACAGGGGGCATCAGTATGGCTACACCTTC. It specifies CATSRELLDRGHQYGYTF.